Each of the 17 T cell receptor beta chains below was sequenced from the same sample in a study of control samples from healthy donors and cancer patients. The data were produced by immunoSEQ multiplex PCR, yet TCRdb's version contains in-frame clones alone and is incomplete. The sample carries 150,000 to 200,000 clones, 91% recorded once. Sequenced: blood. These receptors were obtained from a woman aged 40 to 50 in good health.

This chain's CDR3 is CASKPGGTSNQPQHF. DNA for the CDR3: TGTGCCAGCAAACCAGGGGGGACTAGCAATCAGCCCCAGCATTTT. The genes are TRBV6-6 and TRBJ1-5; 7 nucleotides agree with TRBD1. The CDR3 runs to 15 residues. Germline-derived CDR1 and CDR2 are MNHNY and SVGAGI (reference sequence). V was clipped by 7 bases and J by 0 bases; unmatched bases: 6.

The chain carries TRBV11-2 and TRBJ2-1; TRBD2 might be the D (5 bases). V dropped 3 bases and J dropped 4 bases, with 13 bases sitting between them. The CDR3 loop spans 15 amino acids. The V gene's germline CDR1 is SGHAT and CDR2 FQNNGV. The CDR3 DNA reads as TGTGCCAGCAGCTTTGAGGGCTATGTTTACAATGAGCAGTTCTTC. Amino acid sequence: CASSFEGYVYNEQFF.

CDR3 region: CASSLGQSSYEQYF. The CDR3 coding sequence is TGTGCCAGCAGCTTAGGACAAAGCTCCTACGAGCAGTACTTC. The rearrangement joins TRBV7-8 to TRBJ2-7; D is ambiguous. CDR1 is SGHVS, CDR2 FQNEAQ, per germline. The CDR3 spans 14 residues. V lost 1 base and J 0 bases, leaving 7 bases between the germline ends.

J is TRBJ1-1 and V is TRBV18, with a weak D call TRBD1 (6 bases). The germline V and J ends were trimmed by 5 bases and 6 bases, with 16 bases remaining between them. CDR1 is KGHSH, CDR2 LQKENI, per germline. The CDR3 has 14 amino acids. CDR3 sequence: CASSSLEGGSEAFF. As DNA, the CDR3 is TGTGCCAGCTCATCCCTGGAGGGGGGATCTGAAGCTTTCTTT. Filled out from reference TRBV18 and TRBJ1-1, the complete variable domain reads NAGVMQNPRHLVRRRGQEARLRCSPMKGHSHVYWYRQLPEEGLKFMVYLQKENIIDESGMPKERFSAEFPKEGPSILRIQQVVRGDSAAYFCASSSLEGGSEAFFGQGTRLTVV.

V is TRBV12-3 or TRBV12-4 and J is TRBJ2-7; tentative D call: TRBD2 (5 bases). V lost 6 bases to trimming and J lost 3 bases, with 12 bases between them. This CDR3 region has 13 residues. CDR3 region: CASRRSSVYEQYF. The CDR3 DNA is TGTGCCAGCAGACGGAGTAGCGTCTACGAGCAGTACTTC.

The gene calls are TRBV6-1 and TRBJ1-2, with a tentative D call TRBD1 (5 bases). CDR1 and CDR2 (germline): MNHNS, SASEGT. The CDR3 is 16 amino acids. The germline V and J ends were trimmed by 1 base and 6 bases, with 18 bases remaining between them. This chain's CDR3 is CASSEGGLFPNHGYTF. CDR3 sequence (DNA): TGTGCCAGCAGTGAAGGGGGACTCTTCCCGAATCATGGCTACACCTTC.

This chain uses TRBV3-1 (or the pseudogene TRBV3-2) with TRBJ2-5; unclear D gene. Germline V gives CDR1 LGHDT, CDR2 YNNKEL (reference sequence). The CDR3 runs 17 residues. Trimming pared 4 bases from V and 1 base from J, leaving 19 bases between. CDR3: CASSLSVFAAGQETQYF. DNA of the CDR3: TGTGCCAGCAGCCTCTCCGTTTTCGCGGCAGGCCAAGAGACCCAGTACTTC.

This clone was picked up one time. CDR3 DNA: TGTGCCAGTAGTAAAAACTACGGGGACAGCCTGTTTTTT. This gives the protein CASSKNYGDSLFF. This chain links TRBV19 with TRBJ2-2; the match to TRBD1 covers 7 bases. The CDR3 covers 13 residues. Germline CDR1 is LNHDA and CDR2 is SQIVND (reference sequence). V lost 4 bases, J lost 14 bases, and 10 bases stayed unmatched. Based on the CDR3 plus reference TRBV19 and TRBJ2-2, the full variable domain is DGGITQSPKYLFRKEGQNVTLSCEQNLNHDAMYWYRQDPGQGLRLIYYSQIVNDFQKGDIAEGYSVSREKKESFPLTVTSAQKNPTAFYLCASSKNYGDSLFFGEGSRLTVL.

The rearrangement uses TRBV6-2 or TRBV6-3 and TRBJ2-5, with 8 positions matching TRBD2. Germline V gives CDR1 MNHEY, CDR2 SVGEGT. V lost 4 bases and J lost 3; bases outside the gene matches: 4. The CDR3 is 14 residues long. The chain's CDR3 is CASSSRGAKETQYF. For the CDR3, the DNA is TGTGCCAGCAGTTCGCGGGGGGCTAAAGAGACCCAGTACTTC.

CDR3 bases: TGTGCCAGCAGCTCGAGCACTGGAGGGTTCGAGCAGTACTTC. Translation: CASSSSTGGFEQYF. This chain connects TRBV11-3 to TRBJ2-7, with D possibly TRBD2 on 6 matching bases. The germline V gene has CDR1 SGHNT and CDR2 YENEEA. V was trimmed by 4 bases and J by 6 bases, leaving 16 bases between them. The CDR3 spans 14 residues.

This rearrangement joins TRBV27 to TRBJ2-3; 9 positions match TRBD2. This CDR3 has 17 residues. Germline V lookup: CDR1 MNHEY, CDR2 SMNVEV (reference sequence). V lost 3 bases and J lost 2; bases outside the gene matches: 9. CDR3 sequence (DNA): TGTGCCAGCAGTTTCAGGCTAGCGGGGACCTTCACAGATACGCAGTATTTT. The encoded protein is CASSFRLAGTFTDTQYF.

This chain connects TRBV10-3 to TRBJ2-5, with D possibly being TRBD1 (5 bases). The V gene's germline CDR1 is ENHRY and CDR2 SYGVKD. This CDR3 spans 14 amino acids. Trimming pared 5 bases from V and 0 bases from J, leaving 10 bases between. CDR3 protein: CAISRGRDQETQYF. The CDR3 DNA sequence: TGTGCCATCAGTAGGGGCCGGGACCAAGAGACCCAGTACTTC.

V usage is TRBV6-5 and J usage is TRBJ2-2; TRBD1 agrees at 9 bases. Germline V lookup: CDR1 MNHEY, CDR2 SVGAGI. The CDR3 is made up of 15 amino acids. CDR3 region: CALIRDRVNTGELFF. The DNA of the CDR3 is TGTGCTTTAATCCGGGACAGGGTGAACACCGGGGAGCTGTTTTTT.

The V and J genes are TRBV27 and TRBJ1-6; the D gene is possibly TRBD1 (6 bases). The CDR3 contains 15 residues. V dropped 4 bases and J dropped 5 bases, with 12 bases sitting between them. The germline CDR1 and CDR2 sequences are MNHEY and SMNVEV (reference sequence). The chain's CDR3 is CASSSQDRHNSPLHF. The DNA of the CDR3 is TGTGCCAGCAGTTCTCAAGACAGGCATAATTCACCCCTCCACTTT.

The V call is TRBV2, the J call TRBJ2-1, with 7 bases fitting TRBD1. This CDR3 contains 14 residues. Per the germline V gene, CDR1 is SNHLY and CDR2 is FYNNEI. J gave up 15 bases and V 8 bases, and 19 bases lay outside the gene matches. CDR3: CASRGQVVSSHLFF. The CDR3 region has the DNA TGTGCCAGCCGTGGACAGGTGGTCTCCTCTCATCTGTTCTTC.

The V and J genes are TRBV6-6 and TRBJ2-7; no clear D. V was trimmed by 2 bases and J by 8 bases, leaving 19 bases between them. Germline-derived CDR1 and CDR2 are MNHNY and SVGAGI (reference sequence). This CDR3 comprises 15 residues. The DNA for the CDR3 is TGTGCCAGCAGTTACGAGGAGTGGGCAATGTCCAAGCAGTACTTC. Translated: CASSYEEWAMSKQYF.

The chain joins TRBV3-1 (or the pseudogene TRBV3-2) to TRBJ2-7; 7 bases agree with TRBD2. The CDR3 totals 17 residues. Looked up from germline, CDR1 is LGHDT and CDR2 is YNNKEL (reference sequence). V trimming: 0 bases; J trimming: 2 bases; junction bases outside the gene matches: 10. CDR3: CASSQETLAGSTYEQYF. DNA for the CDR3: TGTGCCAGCAGCCAAGAGACCTTAGCGGGTTCCACCTACGAGCAGTACTTC.